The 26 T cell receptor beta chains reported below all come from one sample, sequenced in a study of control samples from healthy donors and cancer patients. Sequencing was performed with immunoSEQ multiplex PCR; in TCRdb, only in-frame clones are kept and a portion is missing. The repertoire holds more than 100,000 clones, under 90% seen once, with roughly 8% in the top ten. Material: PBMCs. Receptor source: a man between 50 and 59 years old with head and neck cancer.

The CDR3 here is CASSLTASGSTDTQYF. Written as DNA, the CDR3 is TGTGCCAGCAGCTTAACAGCTAGCGGAAGCACAGATACGCAGTATTTT. This chain joins TRBV7-3 and TRBJ2-3; 7 bases map to TRBD2. This CDR3 is built from 16 residues. V was pared by 0 bases and J by 0 bases, with 3 bases of the junction left unmatched. Germline V CDR1 and CDR2: SGHTA, FQGTGA.

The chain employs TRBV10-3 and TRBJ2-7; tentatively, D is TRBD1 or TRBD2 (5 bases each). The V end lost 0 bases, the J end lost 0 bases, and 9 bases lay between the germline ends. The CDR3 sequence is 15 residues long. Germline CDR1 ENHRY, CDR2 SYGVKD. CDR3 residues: CAISESGTSSYEQYF. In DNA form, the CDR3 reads TGTGCCATCAGTGAGTCAGGGACCAGCTCCTACGAGCAGTACTTC.

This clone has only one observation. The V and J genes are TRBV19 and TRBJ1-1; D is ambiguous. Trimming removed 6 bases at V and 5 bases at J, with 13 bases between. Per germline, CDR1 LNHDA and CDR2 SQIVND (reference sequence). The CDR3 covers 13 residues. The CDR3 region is CASRGVPGTEAFF. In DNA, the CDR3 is TGTGCCAGTAGGGGCGTCCCCGGGACTGAAGCTTTCTTT. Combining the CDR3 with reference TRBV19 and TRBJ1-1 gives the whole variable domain DGGITQSPKYLFRKEGQNVTLSCEQNLNHDAMYWYRQDPGQGLRLIYYSQIVNDFQKGDIAEGYSVSREKKESFPLTVTSAQKNPTAFYLCASRGVPGTEAFFGQGTRLTVV.

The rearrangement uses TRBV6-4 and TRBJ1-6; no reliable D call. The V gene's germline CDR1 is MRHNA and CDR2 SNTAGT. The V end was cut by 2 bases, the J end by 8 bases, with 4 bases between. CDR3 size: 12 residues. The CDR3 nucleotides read TGTGCCAGCAGTGACAGGGATTCACCCCTCCACTTT. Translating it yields CASSDRDSPLHF.

This CDR3 reads CASSPPTVSYEQYF. The CDR3 region has the DNA TGTGCCAGCTCACCTCCGACAGTATCCTACGAGCAGTACTTC. The genes are TRBV18 and TRBJ2-7; D possibly corresponds to TRBD1 (5 bases). The CDR3 runs 14 residues. Germline values: CDR1 KGHSH, CDR2 LQKENI. The V and J ends lost 3 bases and 1 base respectively, with 10 bases between them.

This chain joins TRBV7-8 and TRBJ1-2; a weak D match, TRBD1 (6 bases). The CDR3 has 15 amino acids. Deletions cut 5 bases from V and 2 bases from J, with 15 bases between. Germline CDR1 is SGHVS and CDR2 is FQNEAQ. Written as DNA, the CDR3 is TGTGCCAGCAGCCCCTACAGGGATTTCAACTATGGCTACACCTTC. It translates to CASSPYRDFNYGYTF. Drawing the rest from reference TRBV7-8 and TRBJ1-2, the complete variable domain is GAGVSQSPRYKVAKRGQDVALRCDPISGHVSLFWYQQALGQGPEFLTYFQNEAQLDKSGLPSDRFFAERPEGSVSTLKIQRTQQEDSAVYLCASSPYRDFNYGYTFGSGTRLTVV.

The CDR3 DNA follows: TGTGCCAGCAGTTACCCCACCCGGACTTTAACCTACGAGCAGTACTTC. Amino acids: CASSYPTRTLTYEQYF. This sequence joins TRBV6-2 or TRBV6-3 and TRBJ2-7; a possible D gene is TRBD2 (5 bases). The germline CDR1 and CDR2 sequences are MNHEY and SVGEGT. The CDR3 sequence is 16 residues long. Trimming stripped 2 bases from V and 2 bases from J, with 16 bases between.

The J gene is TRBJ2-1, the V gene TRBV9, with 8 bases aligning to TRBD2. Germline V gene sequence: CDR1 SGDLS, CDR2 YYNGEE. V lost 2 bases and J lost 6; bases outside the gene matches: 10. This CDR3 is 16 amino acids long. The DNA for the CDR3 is TGTGCCAGCAGCGTCCTTAGCGGGATAGGCGGCAATGAGCAGTTCTTC. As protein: CASSVLSGIGGNEQFF. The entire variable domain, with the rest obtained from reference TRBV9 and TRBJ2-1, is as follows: DSGVTQTPKHLITATGQRVTLRCSPRSGDLSVYWYQQSLDQGLQFLIQYYNGEERAKGNILERFSAQQFPDLHSELNLSSLELGDSALYFCASSVLSGIGGNEQFFGPGTRLTVL.

The CDR3 coding sequence is TGTGCCAGTATTGGACTTTCTAACTATGGCTACACCTTC. Amino acids: CASIGLSNYGYTF. This chain uses TRBV19 with TRBJ1-2; D call uncertain. Germline CDR1 reads LNHDA; CDR2 reads SQIVND (reference sequence). The V and J ends lost 7 bases and 0 bases respectively, with 9 bases between them. This CDR3 contains 13 residues.

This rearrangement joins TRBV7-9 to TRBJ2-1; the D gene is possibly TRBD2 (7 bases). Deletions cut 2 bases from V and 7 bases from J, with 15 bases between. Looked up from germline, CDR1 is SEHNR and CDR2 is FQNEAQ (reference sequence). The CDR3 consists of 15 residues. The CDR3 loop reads CASSLRGGAQNEQFF. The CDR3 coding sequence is TGTGCCAGCAGCTTAAGAGGGGGGGCCCAAAATGAGCAGTTCTTC.

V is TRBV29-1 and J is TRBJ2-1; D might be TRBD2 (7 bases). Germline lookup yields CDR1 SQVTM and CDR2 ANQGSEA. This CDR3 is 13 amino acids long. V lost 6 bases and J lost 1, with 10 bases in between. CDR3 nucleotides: TGCAGCGTGAGGGGGGGGTCCTACAATGAGCAGTTCTTC. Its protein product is CSVRGGSYNEQFF.

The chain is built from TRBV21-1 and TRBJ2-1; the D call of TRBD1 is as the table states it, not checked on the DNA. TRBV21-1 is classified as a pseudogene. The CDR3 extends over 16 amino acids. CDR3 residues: CASSAKQGTSYNEQFF. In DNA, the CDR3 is TGTGCCAGCAGCGCTAAACAGGGGACCTCCTACAATGAGCAGTTCTTC.

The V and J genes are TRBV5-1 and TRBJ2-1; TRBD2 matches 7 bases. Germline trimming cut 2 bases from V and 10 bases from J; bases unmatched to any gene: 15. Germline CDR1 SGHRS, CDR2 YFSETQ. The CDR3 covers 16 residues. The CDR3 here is CASSLLPAGERIEQFF. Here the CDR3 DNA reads TGCGCCAGCAGCTTACTTCCGGCGGGGGAGCGGATCGAGCAGTTCTTC.

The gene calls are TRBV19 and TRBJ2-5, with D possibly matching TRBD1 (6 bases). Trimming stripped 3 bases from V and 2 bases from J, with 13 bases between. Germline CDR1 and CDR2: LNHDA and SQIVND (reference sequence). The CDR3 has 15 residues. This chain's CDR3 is CASSMAGQPQETQYF. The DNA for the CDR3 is TGTGCCAGTAGTATGGCCGGACAGCCTCAAGAGACCCAGTACTTC.

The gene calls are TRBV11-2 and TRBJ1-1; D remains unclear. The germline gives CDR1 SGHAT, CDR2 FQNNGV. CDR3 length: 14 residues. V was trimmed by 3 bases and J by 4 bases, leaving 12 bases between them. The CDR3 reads CASSFPGETTEAFF. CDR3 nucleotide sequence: TGTGCCAGCAGCTTTCCCGGGGAGACCACTGAAGCTTTCTTT.

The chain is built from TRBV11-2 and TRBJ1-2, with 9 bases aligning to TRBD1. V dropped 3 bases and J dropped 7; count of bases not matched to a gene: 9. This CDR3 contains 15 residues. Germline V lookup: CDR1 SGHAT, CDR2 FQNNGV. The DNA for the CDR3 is TGTGCCAGCAGCTTCCCGGACAGGGGACGAGGTGGCTACACCTTC. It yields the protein CASSFPDRGRGGYTF.

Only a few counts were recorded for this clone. The CDR3 sequence: CAWSRRRQETQYF. CDR3 sequence (DNA): TGTGCCTGGAGTAGGAGGAGACAAGAGACCCAGTACTTC. This chain connects TRBV30 to TRBJ2-5; tentative D call: TRBD2 (5 bases). Per the germline V gene, CDR1 is GTSNPN and CDR2 is SVGIG (reference sequence). V was pared by 2 bases and J by 2 bases, with 9 bases between. The CDR3 consists of 13 residues.

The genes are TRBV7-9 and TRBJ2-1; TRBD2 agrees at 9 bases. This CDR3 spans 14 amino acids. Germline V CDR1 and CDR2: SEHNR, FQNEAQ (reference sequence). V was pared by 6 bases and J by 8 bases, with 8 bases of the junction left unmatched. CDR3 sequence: CASRPGLADYEQFF. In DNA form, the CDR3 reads TGTGCCAGCAGGCCGGGACTAGCAGACTATGAGCAGTTCTTC. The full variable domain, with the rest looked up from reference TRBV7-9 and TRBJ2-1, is DTGVSQNPRHKITKRGQNVTFRCDPISEHNRLYWYRQTLGQGPEFLTYFQNEAQLEKSRLLSDRFSAERPKGSFSTLEIQRTEQGDSAMYLCASRPGLADYEQFFGPGTRLTVL.

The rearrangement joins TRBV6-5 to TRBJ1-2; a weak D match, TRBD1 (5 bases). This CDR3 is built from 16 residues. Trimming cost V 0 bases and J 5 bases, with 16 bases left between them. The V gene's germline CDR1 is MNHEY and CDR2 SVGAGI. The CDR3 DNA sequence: TGTGCCAGCAGTTACTCAGGTGGAACGGGGGTATATGGCTACACCTTC. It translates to CASSYSGGTGVYGYTF.

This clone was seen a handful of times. CDR3 DNA: TGTGCCAGCAGGAAGTACACTGAAGCTTTCTTT. Its protein is CASRKYTEAFF. The gene calls are TRBV28 and TRBJ1-1; unclear D gene. Trimming cost V 6 bases and J 3 bases, with 5 bases left between them. The germline V gene encodes CDR1 MDHEN and CDR2 SYDVKM. The CDR3 sequence is 11 residues long.

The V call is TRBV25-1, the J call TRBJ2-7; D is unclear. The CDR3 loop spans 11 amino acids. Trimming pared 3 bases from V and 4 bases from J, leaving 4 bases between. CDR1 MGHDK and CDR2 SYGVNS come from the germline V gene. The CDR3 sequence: CASSEGYEQYF. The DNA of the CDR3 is TGTGCCAGCAGTGAGGGTTACGAGCAGTACTTC.

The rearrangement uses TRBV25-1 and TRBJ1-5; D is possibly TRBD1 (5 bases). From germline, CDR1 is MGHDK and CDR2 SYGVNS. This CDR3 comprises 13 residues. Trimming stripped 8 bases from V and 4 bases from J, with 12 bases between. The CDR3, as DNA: TGTGCCAGCTCTAAAGGGGAGAATCAGCCCCAGCATTTT. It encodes CASSKGENQPQHF.

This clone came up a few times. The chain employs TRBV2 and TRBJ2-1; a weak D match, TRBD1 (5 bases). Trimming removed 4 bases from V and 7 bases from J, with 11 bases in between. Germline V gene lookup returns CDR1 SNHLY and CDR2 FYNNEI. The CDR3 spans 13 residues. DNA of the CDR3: TGTGCCAGCAGTGGTCAGGGTCAGAATGAGCAGTTCTTC. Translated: CASSGQGQNEQFF.

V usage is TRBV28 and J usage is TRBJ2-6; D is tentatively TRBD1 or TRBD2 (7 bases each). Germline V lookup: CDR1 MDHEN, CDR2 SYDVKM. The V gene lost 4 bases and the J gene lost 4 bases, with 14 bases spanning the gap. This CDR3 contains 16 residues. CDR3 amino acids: CASSSGGAEGANVLTF. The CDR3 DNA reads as TGTGCCAGCAGTTCAGGGGGGGCAGAAGGGGCCAACGTCCTGACTTTC.

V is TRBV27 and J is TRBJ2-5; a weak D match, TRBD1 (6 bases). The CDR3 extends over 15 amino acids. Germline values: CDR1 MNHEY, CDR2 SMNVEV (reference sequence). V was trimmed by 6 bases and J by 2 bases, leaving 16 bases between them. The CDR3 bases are TGTGCCAGCAGCCCTCGGCGAGGGGGACAAGAGACCCAGTACTTC. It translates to CASSPRRGGQETQYF.

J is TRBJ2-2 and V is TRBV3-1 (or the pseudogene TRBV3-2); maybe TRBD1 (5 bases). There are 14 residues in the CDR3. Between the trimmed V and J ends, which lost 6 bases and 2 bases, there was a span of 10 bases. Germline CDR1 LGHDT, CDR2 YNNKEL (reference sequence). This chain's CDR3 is CASSLGPNTGELFF. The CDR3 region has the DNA TGTGCCAGCAGTTTGGGGCCCAACACCGGGGAGCTGTTTTTT.